Listed below are T cell receptor beta chains from one sample, sequenced in a study of CD8 T cells in Susac syndrome. TCRdb re-called the immunoSEQ multiplex PCR reads with MiXCR, one entry per CDR3 protein. The sample has a few hundred thousand distinct CDR3 sequences, 95% seen once. Sequencing was done on a sample of CD4+ T cells from PBMCs. The receptors were gathered from a human donor with multiple sclerosis. CDR3s include the opening cysteine and the closing phenylalanine or tryptophan. A D gene is named only where the DNA matches it firmly. Clone size, where shown, is once, few, many, or a class for clones that have expanded.

cdr3_aa: CASSAGRYGANVLTF
cdr3_nt: TGTGCCAGCAGCGCCGGTCGGTACGGGGCCAACGTCCTGACTTTC
j_call: TRBJ2-6
d_call: -
clone_size: few
v_call: TRBV5-4

cdr3_aa: CATSDRGDGPGTDTQYF
cdr3_nt: TGTGCCACCAGTGATCGCGGTGACGGCCCAGGGACAGATACGCAGTATTTT
j_call: TRBJ2-3
d_call: -
clone_size: -
v_call: TRBV24-1

cdr3_aa: CASSQFSGNTIYF
cdr3_nt: TGCGCCAGCAGCCAGTTCTCTGGAAACACCATATATTTT
j_call: TRBJ1-3
d_call: -
clone_size: -
v_call: TRBV4-1

cdr3_aa: CASSEVGAYTGELFF
cdr3_nt: TGTGCCAGCAGTGAAGTAGGGGCCTACACCGGGGAGCTGTTTTTT
j_call: TRBJ2-2
d_call: -
clone_size: -
v_call: TRBV2

cdr3_aa: CASSLVGSGMNEQFF
cdr3_nt: TGCGCCAGCAGCTTGGTAGGTAGCGGGATGAATGAGCAGTTCTTC
j_call: TRBJ2-1
d_call: TRBD2
clone_size: -
v_call: TRBV5-1

cdr3_aa: CASSDRRPDTQYF
cdr3_nt: TGTGCCAGCAGTGATCGCAGGCCAGATACGCAGTATTTT
j_call: TRBJ2-3
d_call: -
clone_size: -
v_call: TRBV2

cdr3_aa: CSVGYRGTEAFF
cdr3_nt: TGCAGCGTCGGATATAGGGGAACTGAAGCTTTCTTT
j_call: TRBJ1-1
d_call: -
clone_size: -
v_call: TRBV29-1

cdr3_aa: CASSLVTRTEQYF
cdr3_nt: TGTGCTAGCAGCTTAGTCACAAGGACCGAGCAGTACTTC
j_call: TRBJ2-7
d_call: -
clone_size: -
v_call: TRBV7-7

cdr3_aa: CSASRGSNQPQHF
cdr3_nt: TGCAGTGCTAGTAGGGGGAGCAATCAGCCCCAGCATTTT
j_call: TRBJ1-5
d_call: -
clone_size: -
v_call: TRBV20-1

cdr3_aa: CAISLGTMPTDTQYF
cdr3_nt: TGTGCCATCTCCTTAGGGACTATGCCCACAGATACGCAGTATTTT
j_call: TRBJ2-3
d_call: TRBD2
clone_size: -
v_call: TRBV3-1

cdr3_aa: CASSGGRDSPYEQYF
cdr3_nt: TGTGCCAGCAGTGGGGGTCGGGACTCTCCCTACGAGCAGTACTTC
j_call: TRBJ2-7
d_call: -
clone_size: -
v_call: TRBV25-1

cdr3_aa: CASSYTTLNTEAFF
cdr3_nt: TGCGCCAGCAGCTACACCACGCTGAACACTGAAGCTTTCTTT
j_call: TRBJ1-1
d_call: -
clone_size: -
v_call: TRBV5-1

cdr3_aa: CATTPGHNPQLFF
cdr3_nt: TGTGCCACCACCCCGGGACATAATCCCCAGCTGTTTTTT
j_call: TRBJ2-2
d_call: -
clone_size: -
v_call: TRBV15

cdr3_aa: CASSQSAGRGEQYF
cdr3_nt: TGTGCCAGCAGCCAATCAGCAGGTCGTGGCGAGCAGTACTTC
j_call: TRBJ2-7
d_call: -
clone_size: -
v_call: TRBV3-1

cdr3_aa: CASTNRGRDTQYF
cdr3_nt: TGTGCCAGCACAAACAGGGGTCGAGATACGCAGTATTTT
j_call: TRBJ2-3
d_call: TRBD1
clone_size: -
v_call: TRBV3-1

cdr3_aa: CASRTVAPYGYTF
cdr3_nt: TGTGCCAGCAGAACTGTTGCCCCCTATGGCTACACCTTC
j_call: TRBJ1-2
d_call: -
clone_size: -
v_call: TRBV6-5

cdr3_aa: CSASDSPGELFF
cdr3_nt: TGCAGTGCCTCGGACAGCCCCGGGGAGCTGTTTTTT
j_call: TRBJ2-2
d_call: -
clone_size: once
v_call: TRBV20-1

cdr3_aa: CAWRETSGPQGEQFF
cdr3_nt: TGTGCCTGGAGGGAGACTAGCGGCCCCCAAGGGGAGCAGTTCTTC
j_call: TRBJ2-1
d_call: TRBD2
clone_size: -
v_call: TRBV30

cdr3_aa: CASRSGQGLKNSPLHF
cdr3_nt: TGCGCCAGCAGATCGGGACAGGGGTTAAAGAATTCACCCCTCCACTTT
j_call: TRBJ1-6
d_call: TRBD1
clone_size: -
v_call: TRBV5-1

cdr3_aa: CSASWSTLNTEAFF
cdr3_nt: TGCAGTGCTAGTTGGTCGACCTTGAACACTGAAGCTTTCTTT
j_call: TRBJ1-1
d_call: -
clone_size: -
v_call: TRBV20-1

cdr3_aa: CSAIQETQYF
cdr3_nt: TGCAGTGCTATACAAGAGACCCAGTACTTC
j_call: TRBJ2-5
d_call: -
clone_size: -
v_call: TRBV20-1

cdr3_aa: CASRQTLAKNIQYF
cdr3_nt: TGTGCCAGCAGACAAACACTAGCCAAAAACATTCAGTACTTC
j_call: TRBJ2-4
d_call: -
clone_size: -
v_call: TRBV27

cdr3_aa: CASSLNQGGYGYTF
cdr3_nt: TGTGCCAGCAGCTTAAACCAGGGCGGCTATGGCTACACCTTC
j_call: TRBJ1-2
d_call: -
clone_size: -
v_call: TRBV7-8

cdr3_aa: CASSYLAGAHEQYF
cdr3_nt: TGTGCCAGCAGTTATCTAGCGGGAGCCCACGAGCAGTACTTC
j_call: TRBJ2-7
d_call: TRBD2
clone_size: -
v_call: TRBV6-5

cdr3_aa: CASSLGQGRGEQYF
cdr3_nt: TGTGCCAGCAGCTTGGGACAGGGGAGAGGCGAGCAGTACTTC
j_call: TRBJ2-7
d_call: TRBD1
clone_size: -
v_call: TRBV7-2

cdr3_aa: CASSPDSHSNQPQHF
cdr3_nt: TGTGCCAGCAGCCCGGACAGCCATAGCAATCAGCCCCAGCATTTT
j_call: TRBJ1-5
d_call: -
clone_size: -
v_call: TRBV9

cdr3_aa: CASSQTSQGARASKNIQYF
cdr3_nt: TGTGCCAGCAGTCAGACGTCGCAGGGGGCGCGTGCATCCAAAAACATTCAGTACTTC
j_call: TRBJ2-4
d_call: TRBD1
clone_size: -
v_call: TRBV27

cdr3_aa: CSGRKPGNTIYF
cdr3_nt: TGCTCGGGACGGAAGCCTGGAAACACCATATATTTT
j_call: TRBJ1-3
d_call: -
clone_size: -
v_call: TRBV29-1